One and the same sample provided the 18 T cell receptor beta chains below, sequenced in a study of technical replicates of blood from several donors. Sequenced by immunoSEQ multiplex PCR; TCRdb stores in-frame clones only, minus some. The sample lists 80,000 to 90,000 clones; about 94% were seen once. Specimen: T cells isolated from PBMCs. The receptor set was obtained from a human donor in good health.

The V call is TRBV28, the J call TRBJ2-1, with 7 bases fitting TRBD2. CDR3 length: 15 residues. Germline values: CDR1 MDHEN, CDR2 SYDVKM. Losses at the gene ends were 4 bases for V and 6 bases for J; bases not matched to a gene: 9. CDR3 sequence (DNA): TGTGCCAGCAGTTCCCTCCTGACTAGCTCCAATGAGCAGTTCTTC. It yields the protein CASSSLLTSSNEQFF.

The J gene is TRBJ1-4, the V gene TRBV28; possibly TRBD1 for D (6 bases). CDR1 MDHEN and CDR2 SYDVKM come from the germline V gene. This CDR3 has 13 amino acids. With 10 bases removed from V and 8 bases from J, the gap between germline ends came to 17 bases. The CDR3 is CATARQVPEKLFF. CDR3 nucleotide sequence: TGTGCCACCGCACGACAGGTCCCGGAAAAACTGTTTTTT.

The CDR3 DNA reads as TGTGCCAGCAGCCGAAGCCCCCTAGCGGGAGGATCCTACGAGCAGTACTTC. It codes for CASSRSPLAGGSYEQYF. This rearrangement joins TRBV14 to TRBJ2-7; 11 positions match TRBD2. The trim removed 4 bases at V and 1 base at J, leaving 9 bases unmatched. This CDR3 is 17 amino acids long. The germline V gene encodes CDR1 SGHDN and CDR2 FVKESK. The variable domain in full, with the rest retrieved from reference TRBV14 and TRBJ2-7, is EAGVTQFPSHSVIEKGQTVTLRCDPISGHDNLYWYRRVMGKEIKFLLHFVKESKQDESGMPNNRFLAERTGGTYSTLKVQPAELEDSGVYFCASSRSPLAGGSYEQYFGPGTRLTVT.

This chain uses TRBV6-5 with TRBJ1-5; D unclear. Trimming removed 5 bases from V and 4 bases from J, with 15 bases in between. Germline CDR1 is MNHEY and CDR2 is SVGAGI. The CDR3 loop spans 15 amino acids. DNA of the CDR3: TGTGCCAGCAGTCCGGGTGTCAGCTCTAATCAGCCCCAGCATTTT. It is translated as CASSPGVSSNQPQHF.

The gene calls are TRBV7-2 and TRBJ1-5; 7 bases agree with TRBD1. Germline V gives CDR1 SGHTA, CDR2 FQGNSA. Germline trimming cut 5 bases from V and 5 bases from J; bases unmatched to any gene: 9. This CDR3 region has 15 residues. The CDR3 protein is CASSPETGVYQPQHF. DNA of the CDR3: TGTGCCAGCAGCCCTGAAACAGGGGTCTATCAGCCCCAGCATTTT.

This sequence joins TRBV5-6 and TRBJ1-4; D may be TRBD1 (6 bases). CDR3 length equals 13 residues. The ends were cut back, 4 bases at V and 10 bases at J, with 14 bases in the middle. The germline gives CDR1 SGHDT, CDR2 YYEEEE. CDR3 loop: CASSLGGAGKLFF. CDR3 bases: TGTGCCAGCAGCCTTGGGGGCGCGGGAAAACTGTTTTTT.

The chain couples TRBV27 to TRBJ2-1; 11 positions match TRBD2. V lost 4 bases, J lost 1 base, and 3 bases stayed unmatched. Germline V gene data show CDR1 as MNHEY and CDR2 as SMNVEV (reference sequence). This CDR3 contains 16 residues. The CDR3 bases are TGTGCCAGCAGTTCCGGACTAGCGGGTTCCTACAATGAGCAGTTCTTC. Translating gives CASSSGLAGSYNEQFF.

The chain links TRBV5-4 to TRBJ2-5; 7 bases agree with TRBD2. The V segment lost 1 base and the J segment 7 bases; nucleotides outside the gene matches: 13. Germline-derived CDR1 and CDR2 are SGHNT and YYREEE (reference sequence). The CDR3 runs to 16 residues. The CDR3 loop reads CASSLPSTSGKMTQYF. The DNA of the CDR3 is TGTGCCAGCAGCTTGCCGTCTACGAGCGGGAAGATGACCCAGTACTTC.

The J gene is TRBJ2-5, the V gene TRBV7-2; 7 positions match TRBD2. This CDR3 is built from 15 residues. After removal of 5 bases from V and 3 bases from J, the junction contained 9 bases not matched to a gene. Germline V gene data show CDR1 as SGHTA and CDR2 as FQGNSA. The CDR3 nucleotides read TGTGCCAGCAGCCTAAACCGGGGGGTTAAAGAGACCCAGTACTTC. Its protein product is CASSLNRGVKETQYF.

The chain employs TRBV5-4 and TRBJ2-3; 9 positions agree with TRBD2. Germline CDR1 SGHNT, CDR2 YYREEE (reference sequence). This CDR3 comprises 16 residues. V lost 3 bases to trimming and J lost 2 bases; unmatched junction nucleotides: 7. CDR3 residues: CASSWGLAGSTDTQYF. The DNA of the CDR3 is TGTGCCAGCAGCTGGGGACTAGCCGGTTCCACAGATACGCAGTATTTT.

V usage is TRBV7-6 and J usage is TRBJ1-1, with D possibly TRBD1 on 5 matching bases. The CDR3 sequence is 13 residues long. V was shortened by 3 bases and J by 4 bases, with 9 bases between the two germline ends. From germline, CDR1 is SGHVS and CDR2 FNYEAQ. The CDR3 region has the DNA TGTGCCAGCAGCTTGGGACTACCCACTGAAGCTTTCTTT. This encodes CASSLGLPTEAFF.

V gene TRBV9 combines with J gene TRBJ2-5, with TRBD2 identical over 12 bases. V lost 4 bases to trimming and J lost 7 bases; unmatched junction nucleotides: 8. The CDR3 contains 15 residues. CDR1 is SGDLS and CDR2 is YYNGEE in the germline V gene. CDR3: CASSPTSGGQGTQYF. In DNA, the CDR3 is TGTGCCAGCAGCCCGACTAGCGGGGGACAGGGGACCCAGTACTTC.

This chain uses TRBV7-9 with TRBJ1-2; 7 bases fit TRBD1. The ends lost 0 bases at V and 5 bases at J; junction bases unmatched: 3. Germline V CDR1 and CDR2: SEHNR, FQNEAQ (reference sequence). The CDR3 length is 14 residues. As DNA, the CDR3 is TGTGCCAGCAGCTTAGCGACAGGGTGGTATGGCTACACCTTC. Protein: CASSLATGWYGYTF.

The chain links TRBV2 to TRBJ2-7; D unclear. The V gene lost 6 bases and the J gene lost 4 bases, with 19 bases spanning the gap. The length of the CDR3 is 15 residues. Germline CDR1 and CDR2: SNHLY and FYNNEI. In DNA form, the CDR3 reads TGTGCCAGCAGCGATTATAGGAACCCGACTTACGAGCAGTACTTC. This encodes CASSDYRNPTYEQYF.

The chain's CDR3 is CASSDPTGQARQPQHF. The DNA of the CDR3 is TGCGCCAGCAGTGACCCAACAGGGCAGGCTCGCCAGCCCCAGCATTTT. J is TRBJ1-5 and V is TRBV10-2; possible D gene TRBD1, 6 bases. The CDR3 has 16 amino acids. V was clipped by 3 bases and J by 7 bases, with 19 bases between them. The germline gives CDR1 WSHSY, CDR2 SAAADI.

This clone was seen only once. The CDR3 end shows no conserved phenylalanine or tryptophan, and so a read error is likely. It is unclear where the CDR3 begins or ends on the DNA, so no DNA is shown, and the CDR3 is as TCRdb lists it. The chain carries TRBV19 and TRBJ1-2; the table's TRBD1 call for D was not verified on the DNA. The germline V gene encodes CDR1 LNHDA and CDR2 SQIVND (reference sequence). A total of 12 residues make up the CDR3, ends included. The CDR3 region is CASSTVGQSFRI.

The genes are TRBV5-1 and TRBJ1-3; D may be TRBD1 (5 bases). The germline V gene has CDR1 SGHRS and CDR2 YFSETQ. V lost 0 bases, J lost 0 bases, and 13 bases lay in between. The CDR3 is 17 amino acids. The CDR3 reads CASSLGPTDDSGNTIYF. CDR3 in DNA: TGCGCCAGCAGCTTGGGTCCGACAGACGACTCTGGAAACACCATATATTTT.

The chain couples TRBV6-5 to TRBJ1-4, with 7 bases matching TRBD1. The germline gives CDR1 MNHEY, CDR2 SVGAGI. This CDR3 region has 15 residues. The trim removed 4 bases at V and 6 bases at J, leaving 8 bases unmatched. Here the CDR3 DNA reads TGTGCCAGCAGTTCCTTGGGACAGACTGATGAAAAACTGTTTTTT. Protein product: CASSSLGQTDEKLFF.